These T cell receptor beta chains were read from a single sample in a study of beta chain features in type 1 diabetes. Clones were sequenced by immunoSEQ multiplex PCR, and TCRdb holds only the in-frame ones, with some missing. This sample carries around 150,000 clones, about 8.1% of them seen once, and the ten largest clones take around 0.65%. The sample taken for sequencing was central memory CD4+ T cells from blood. All receptors come from a young man in good health. Both conserved end residues are part of each CDR3. The D gene is left open where the match is weak. Part of the rows lack a size; the others show once, few, many or a class for expanded clones.

NA NA TRBJ1-4 TRBV4-2 CASSQDKDRSNEKLFF TGTGCCAGCAGCCAAGATAAAGACAGATCAAATGAAAAACTGTTTTTT
NA TRBD1 TRBJ1-4 TRBV27 CASRFAGTGEKLFF TGTGCCAGCAGGTTTGCCGGGACAGGCGAAAAACTGTTTTTT
many NA TRBJ2-1 TRBV5-1 CASSLGGVQFF TGCGCCAGCAGCTTGGGGGGGGTGCAGTTCTTC
few NA TRBJ2-1 TRBV7-3 CASSPGRGGSYNEQFF TGTGCCAGCAGCCCCGGAAGAGGGGGCTCCTACAATGAGCAGTTCTTC
NA TRBD1 TRBJ2-7 TRBV25-1 CASSGPRIGTGAYEQYF TGTGCCAGCAGTGGCCCAAGAATCGGGACAGGGGCCTACGAGCAGTACTTC
few NA TRBJ2-7 TRBV27 CASSLRGTLAHEQYF TGTGCCAGCAGTTTACGGGGAACCTTGGCTCACGAGCAGTACTTC
few TRBD1 TRBJ1-2 TRBV6-5 CASSYSTGQGYGYTF TGTGCCAGCAGTTACTCGACAGGACAGGGATATGGCTACACCTTC
few NA TRBJ1-1 TRBV4-3 CASSQATVETEAFF TGCGCCAGCAGCCAAGCTACAGTCGAGACTGAAGCTTTCTTT
many NA TRBJ1-4 TRBV11-2 CASSPGEIRNEKLFF TGTGCCAGCAGCCCAGGCGAGATAAGGAATGAAAAACTGTTTTTT
NA TRBD1 TRBJ1-2 TRBV11-2 CASSFGTGGYGYTF TGTGCCAGCAGCTTCGGGACAGGAGGGTATGGCTACACCTTC
few TRBD1 TRBJ2-7 TRBV7-3 CASSQGAGRNEQYF TGTGCCAGCAGCCAGGGGGCGGGGCGGAACGAGCAGTACTTC
few TRBD2 TRBJ2-7 TRBV13 CASSLSRLAPYEQYF TGTGCCAGCAGCCTATCCCGACTAGCGCCCTACGAGCAGTACTTC
many TRBD1 TRBJ2-7 TRBV25-1 CASSESGTGVTYEQYF TGTGCCAGCAGTGAATCTGGGACAGGGGTGACCTACGAGCAGTACTTC
many NA TRBJ2-1 TRBV5-1 CASSLEGRGYEQFF TGCGCCAGCAGCTTGGAGGGCCGGGGGTATGAGCAGTTCTTC
many NA TRBJ1-1 TRBV6-5 CASSYSMPSRKAFF TGTGCCAGCAGTTACTCGATGCCGAGCCGAAAAGCTTTCTTT
few TRBD2 TRBJ2-5 TRBV4-1 CASSTTSRETQYF TGCGCCAGCAGCACGACTAGCCGAGAGACCCAGTACTTC
few TRBD2 TRBJ2-1 TRBV7-9 CASSLGGSGTRGNEQFF TGTGCCAGCAGCTTAGGCGGAAGCGGGACCCGTGGGAATGAGCAGTTCTTC
few TRBD1 TRBJ2-2 TRBV7-9 CASSSRVVTGGTGELFF TGTGCCAGCAGCTCCCGAGTGGTGACAGGGGGCACCGGGGAGCTGTTTTTT
NA NA TRBJ2-4 TRBV19 CASRQSVAKNIQYF TGTGCCAGTAGGCAGTCTGTAGCCAAAAACATTCAGTACTTC
NA TRBD1 TRBJ2-1 TRBV5-1 CASSGGQGRHNEQFF TGCGCCAGCAGCGGGGGACAGGGGAGACACAATGAGCAGTTCTTC
NA NA TRBJ1-6 TRBV7-6 CASSLGGSAVNSPLHF TGTGCCAGCAGCTTAGGGGGTAGCGCCGTCAATTCACCCCTCCACTTT
few NA TRBJ2-5 TRBV28 CASGVTGLAETQYF TGTGCCAGCGGGGTTACGGGACTTGCAGAGACCCAGTACTTC